The source of this T cell receptor beta chain is a study of CD8 T cell repertoires and HIV-1 epitope variants. In the study overall: Separate wells received one of Twenty-five Gag or Nef variant peptides. The baseline condition was 1M T cells left uncultured. Whole-study results and caveats: Of roughly ten antigen-specific beta clonotypes, six or seven appeared to cross-react with escape variants.

On this clone: Its antigen is unidentified.

Assay used: immunoSEQ multiplex PCR; TCRdb lists only in-frame clones, some missing. Altogether over 6,500 clones are present, less than 75% being singletons, with the ten largest covering roughly 40%. With 1 base removed from V and 0 bases from J, the gap between germline ends came to 7 bases. The CDR3 is 15 amino acids. Germline V gives CDR1 MGHRA, CDR2 YSYEKL. The chain is built from TRBV4-1 and TRBJ2-1, with a possible D match to TRBD2 (6 bases). The sequenced sample was cultured CD8+ T cells derived from PBMCs. The sequence was obtained from a male donor with HIV. For the CDR3, the DNA is TGCGCCAGCAGCCAAGGACTAGTCTCCTACAATGAGCAGTTCTTC. Translation: CASSQGLVSYNEQFF.